This T cell receptor beta chain was observed in a study of T cells in Graves' hyperthyroidism and ophthalmopathy. RNA transcripts were the template for amplifying TCR beta CDR3 regions. The primer set for the first-round RT-PCR of the TCR CDR3 was HTBI. TCRdb reprocessed the multiplex PCR reads with MiXCR, giving one entry per CDR3 protein. The sample gives 460,000 or so distinct CDR3 sequences, roughly 14% of which show up once; under 20% is in the top ten. The CDR3 extends over 20 amino acids. Per germline, CDR1 DFQATT and CDR2 SNEGSKA (reference sequence). This clonotype was observed a few times. Its specificity is unknown. A read error may account for a junction end that differs from germline. Study-level points and caveats: Most thyroid clonotypes with frequency above 0.001 were detected in blood.

What was sequenced was blood. The chain employs TRBV20-1 and TRBJ2-1; the match to TRBD2 covers 14 bases. This clonotype was obtained from a woman aged 18-29 years with Graves' hyperthyroidism. CDR3 residues: CSARGLPGLAGARSYNGQFF. The CDR3 nucleotides are TGCAGTGCTAGAGGTCTACCGGGACTAGCGGGAGCCCGCTCCTACAATGGGCAGTTCTTC.